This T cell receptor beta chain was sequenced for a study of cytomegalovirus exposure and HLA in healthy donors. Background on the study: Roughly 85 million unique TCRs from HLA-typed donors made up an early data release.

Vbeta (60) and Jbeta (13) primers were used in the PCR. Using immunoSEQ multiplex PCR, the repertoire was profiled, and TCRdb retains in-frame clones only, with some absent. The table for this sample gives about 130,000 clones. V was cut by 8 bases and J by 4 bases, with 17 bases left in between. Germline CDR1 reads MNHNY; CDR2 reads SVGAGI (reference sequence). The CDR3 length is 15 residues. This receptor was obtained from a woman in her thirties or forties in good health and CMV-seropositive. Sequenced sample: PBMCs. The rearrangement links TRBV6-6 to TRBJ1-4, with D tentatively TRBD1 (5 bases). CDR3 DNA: TGTGCCAGCTCACGGGGGGGGGACTTTAATGAAAAACTGTTTTTT. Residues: CASSRGGDFNEKLFF.